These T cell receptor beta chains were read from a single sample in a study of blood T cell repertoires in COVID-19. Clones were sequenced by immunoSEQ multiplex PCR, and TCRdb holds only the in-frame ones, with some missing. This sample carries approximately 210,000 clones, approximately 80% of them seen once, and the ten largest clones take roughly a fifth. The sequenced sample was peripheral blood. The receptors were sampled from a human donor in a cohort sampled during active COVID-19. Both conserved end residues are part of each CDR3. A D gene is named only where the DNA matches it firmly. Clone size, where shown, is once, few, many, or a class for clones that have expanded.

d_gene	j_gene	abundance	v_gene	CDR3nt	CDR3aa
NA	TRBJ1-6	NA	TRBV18	TGTGCCAGCTCCCCCCAGATTGGAGGGGCCCTCCACTTT	CASSPQIGGALHF
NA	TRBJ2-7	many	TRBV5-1	TGCGCCAGCAGCACAACCACAGGGATTTTCGAGCAGTACTTC	CASSTTTGIFEQYF
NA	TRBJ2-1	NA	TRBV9	TGTGCCAGCAGCGTAGCGGCTAGCTGGGACAATGAGCAGTTCTTC	CASSVAASWDNEQFF
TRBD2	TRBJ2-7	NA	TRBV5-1	TGCGCCAGCAGAGCGGGACTAGCCCCAACCTACGAGCAGTACTTC	CASRAGLAPTYEQYF
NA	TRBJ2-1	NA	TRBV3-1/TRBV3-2	TGTGCCAGCACCCAGGGGGGGGTGGCGGGAGCGCAGTTCTTC	CASTQGGVAGAQFF
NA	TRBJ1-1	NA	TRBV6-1	TGTGCCAGCAGTGAATGGACATCCGGGGCTTTCTTT	CASSEWTSGAFF
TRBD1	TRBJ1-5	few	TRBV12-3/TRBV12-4	TGTGCCAGCGCAGGACAGGGGCTTCAGCCCCAGCATTTT	CASAGQGLQPQHF
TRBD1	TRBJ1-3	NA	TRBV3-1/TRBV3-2	TGTGCCAGCAGCCCCCTGGCCCTCAGGGGGCTCGGAAACACCATATATTTT	CASSPLALRGLGNTIYF
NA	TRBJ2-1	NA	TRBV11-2	TGTGCCAGCAGCTCGAGTTGGGGGGACGAGCAGTTCTTC	CASSSSWGDEQFF
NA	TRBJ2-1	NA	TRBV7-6	TGTGCCAGCAGCTTTCACGACGGAGCTACTTACAATGAGCAGTTCTTC	CASSFHDGATYNEQFF
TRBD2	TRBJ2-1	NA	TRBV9	TGTGCCAGCAGTATCCTAGCGGGAGGGAACAATGAGCAGTTCTTC	CASSILAGGNNEQFF
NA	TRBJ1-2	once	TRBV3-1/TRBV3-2	TGTGCCAGCAGCCAATGGGAGCGGGACAACTATGGCTACACCTTC	CASSQWERDNYGYTF
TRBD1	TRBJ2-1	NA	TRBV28	TGTGCCAGCACCTACGGGACAGAAGAGTACAATGAGCAGTTCTTC	CASTYGTEEYNEQFF
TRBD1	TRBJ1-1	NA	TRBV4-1	TGCGCCAGCAGCCAGGTTCCAGGGGGGAACACTGAAGCTTTCTTT	CASSQVPGGNTEAFF
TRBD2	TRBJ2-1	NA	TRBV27	TGTGCCAGCAGCTCCCAGTGGCTAGCGGGGGTCAATGAGCAGTTCTTC	CASSSQWLAGVNEQFF
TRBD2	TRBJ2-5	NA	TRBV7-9	TGTGCCAGCAGCTCCGGGGGGGCCCGGGGGACCCAGTACTTC	CASSSGGARGTQYF
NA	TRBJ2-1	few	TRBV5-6	TGTGCCAGCAGCTTAATAACTAGCAGCAATGAGCAGTTCTTC	CASSLITSSNEQFF
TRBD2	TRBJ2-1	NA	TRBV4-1	TGCGCCAGCAGCCCCCTCGGCGGGAGGGCCTCCTCCTACAATGAGCAGTTCTTC	CASSPLGGRASSYNEQFF
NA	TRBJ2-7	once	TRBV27	TGTGCCAGCAGTTGGGCCGGGGCCTACGAGCAGTACTTC	CASSWAGAYEQYF
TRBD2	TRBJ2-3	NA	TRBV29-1	TGCAGCGCCAGGACTAGCGGGGGTGCAGATACGCAGTATTTT	CSARTSGGADTQYF
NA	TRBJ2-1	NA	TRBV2	TGTGCCAGCAGCCAAGCTGGCGGGCGGAACAATGAGCAGTTCTTC	CASSQAGGRNNEQFF
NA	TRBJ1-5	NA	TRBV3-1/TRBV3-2	TGTGCCAGCAGCCAAGCGGGACATAACAATCAGCCCCAGCATTTT	CASSQAGHNNQPQHF
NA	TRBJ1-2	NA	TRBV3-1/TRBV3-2	TGTGCCAGCAGCCAAGATCTTTCCGGGTCTATCTATGGCTACACCTTC	CASSQDLSGSIYGYTF
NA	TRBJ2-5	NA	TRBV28	TGTGCCAGCAGTTTTCAGGGTTTAAAGACCCAGTACTTC	CASSFQGLKTQYF
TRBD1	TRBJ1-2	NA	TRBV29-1	TGCAGCGTGGCTGACAGGGGGTATGGCTACACCTTC	CSVADRGYGYTF
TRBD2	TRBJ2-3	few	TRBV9	TGTGCCAGCAGCCCTCCTCGGATAGCGGGGAACACAGATACGCAGTATTTT	CASSPPRIAGNTDTQYF
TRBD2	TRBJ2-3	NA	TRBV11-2	TGTGCCAGCAGCTTAGACGGGGGGGCCACAGATACGCAGTATTTT	CASSLDGGATDTQYF
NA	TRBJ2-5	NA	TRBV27	TGTGCCAGCAGTTTAGGTAGGGGTATGGAAGAGACCCAGTACTTC	CASSLGRGMEETQYF
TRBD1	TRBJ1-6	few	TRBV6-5	TGTGCCAGCACCGAACCGAGGACAGGGGGGGCGGCCCTCCACTTT	CASTEPRTGGAALHF
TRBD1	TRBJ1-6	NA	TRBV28	TGTGCCAGCACCACAGGGGGCATTTCACCCCTCCACTTT	CASTTGGISPLHF
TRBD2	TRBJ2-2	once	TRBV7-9	TGTGCCAGCAGCCAGGGACTAGCGGCGAACACCGGGGAGCTGTTTTTT	CASSQGLAANTGELFF